This TCR beta chain was obtained from a study of regulatory T cells in long-lasting Graves disease (dated by TCRdb to the early 2020s). As for the study more broadly: Patients with newly diagnosed Graves' disease had been on antithyroid drugs for under 3 months. Persistent Graves' disease patients were compared with newly diagnosed Graves' disease patients by peripheral blood TCR sequencing and RNA sequencing. The study was registered as a clinical trial and conducted in China. A total of some 33 samples were covered by TCR sequencing, comprising about 13 persistent and around 20 newly diagnosed Graves' disease patients.

Paper-wide results and their limitations: Peripheral blood alone was examined, since thyroid tissue, which constituted the primary lesion, could not be accessed. Compared with newly diagnosed patients, patients with persistent Graves' disease had lower TCR Shannon entropy and fewer highly expanded clones, which suggests clonal expansion. The authors noted that the small sample size was a limitation that may lower accuracy. Only the TCR beta chain was sequenced and analyzed. More public clonotypes were shared among persistent patients (under 3,000) than among newly diagnosed patients (more than 900).

Regarding this clonotype: This receptor's antigen is unknown. A much larger clone lies one base from this, so it may be a read error.

According to the study, the label for this sample's time point signals: newly diagnosed GD, antithyroid drugs for less than 3 months. For both TCR sequencing and RNA sequencing, RNA was extracted from PBMCs using TRIzol. Graves' disease was diagnosed according to American Thyroid Association guidelines. Patients were recruited from an endocrinology department in Xi'an, China. Each patient gave about 9.1 milliliters of peripheral blood, collected in an EDTA anticoagulant tube. Ficoll Paque Plus density gradient separation was used to isolate PBMCs, and no further T cell sorting was performed. An Agilent 2100 Bioanalyzer and agarose gel were used to check RNA quality, and a NanoDrop 2000 was used to measure RNA concentration. Libraries were constructed by multiplex PCR. Instrument used: Illumina HiSeq 4000. CDR3 regions were amplified by Arm-PCR with iRepertoire HTBI primers to construct TCR beta libraries. PCR products were gel purified before sequencing. The original methods were these. Gene usage analysis of CDR3 amino acid clonotypes relied on the approximately 62 TRBV and 12 to 15 TRBJ segments identified across samples. COPE and FqMerger were used to merge filtered high-quality paired reads into contigs. BLAST was used to align contigs to IMGT TRBV, TRBD and TRBJ reference genes, and CDR3 was defined according to IMGT. Clonotypes above 0.1% frequency were classified as highly expanded clones. Repertoire diversity was measured by Shannon entropy, and V-J evenness by the Gini coefficient. A clonotype found in more than one individual was treated as public. TCRdb cleaned the public reads at Q25 with fastp, built clones with MiXCR and kept in-frame beta chains. CDR3 protein duplicates are merged, each entry listing the most common genes and DNA. TCRdb's processing, not the authors' own work, is the source of the V and J calls. Within this sample are 200,000 to 250,000 distinct CDR3 sequences, with roughly 19% of them counted one time only. The ten biggest clones cover 12% of the sample.

These records were also assigned to another study, of T cells in Graves' hyperthyroidism and ophthalmopathy. In that second paper, the authors write: Stable Graves' hyperthyroidism was defined as the absence of progression to ophthalmopathy over 18 months of follow-up. Hyperthyroidism patients were newly diagnosed, had a disease duration of under 2 months, and were aged 18 to 65 years. Exclusion was applied to patients with uncontrolled infections, other autoimmune diseases, pregnancy or lactation. Diagnoses relied on clinical symptoms, serum thyroxine and TRAb, thyroid ultrasound and orbital computed tomography. A first-round RT-PCR of the TCR CDR3 used the HTBI primer set with the Qiagen OneStep RT-PCR kit. Most expanded thyroid clonotypes (frequency above 0.001) were also detected in blood, suggesting blood repertoires may reflect thyroid immune responses. In cross-validation, a model built on a 13 V-J signature told ophthalmopathy apart from stable hyperthyroidism with about 90% sensitivity and around 83% specificity, and in testing the same model reached 80%/75%. In validation, the model predicted progression to ophthalmopathy with roughly 70% sensitivity and roughly 72% specificity, a median of about six months before onset. A discovery cohort of roughly 100 patients, 43 with Graves' ophthalmopathy and approximately 55 with stable Graves' hyperthyroidism, was used to find distinguishing TCR V-J signatures. Prospective prediction of ophthalmopathy was tested in an independent validation cohort of approximately 19 hyperthyroidism patients and 17 patients who later progressed to ophthalmopathy. The roughly 90 discovery patients were divided at random into training and test sets in a 7:3 ratio. In roughly six Graves' hyperthyroidism patients, the study also compared T-cell repertoires from thyroid tissue with T-cell repertoires from blood. After blood sampling, hyperthyroidism patients were treated with methimazole at a starting dose of 30 mg daily, and ophthalmopathy patients were treated with high-dose intravenous methylprednisolone. Libraries were constructed in a second round of multiplex PCR, after which size selection and purification were carried out. Sequencing of the libraries was done on an Illumina HiSeq2000 using paired-end 100 bp reads. SOAPnuke was used to process the raw data, throwing out any read that contained adapters or uncalled bases, had a mean Phred below 15, or lacked an exact constant-primer or identifier match. COPE v1.2.5 was used to merge the high-quality paired reads, and each unique nucleotide sequence was defined as a clonotype. MiTCR v1.1 was used to align clonotypes to the IMGT TRBV, TRBD and TRBJ reference segments. Only V-J combinations with frequency above 0.0001, covering about 99% of repertoires, were analysed. The TCS score was defined as F50 (clonal expansion) divided by E x V (chaos), with BLOSUM62-based TCRdist calculated between CDR3 peptides within each V-J. Welch's t-statistics and random forest reduced roughly 500 V-J features to 10 to 15, which were used in a naive Bayes classifier (R e1071). Sample size was not statistically predetermined, and investigators were not blinded to group allocation. The paper describes TCR Vbeta CDR3 sequencing of 135 peripheral blood samples, made up of some 42 ophthalmopathy patients, roughly 75 hyperthyroidism patients and approximately 17 progressor patients.

The clonotype comes from a woman younger than 45 with Graves disease. Donor details come from another sample of the same person, matched by shared clones. Here the sequenced sample was peripheral blood mononuclear cells (PBMCs), taken at new diagnosis, from a patient treated with antithyroid drugs.

The CDR3 in this case is CASSFRGGRTDTRYF. The sequenced DNA: TGTGCCAGCAGCTTCAGGGGGGGGAGGACAGATACGCGGTATTTT. The rearranged chain carries TRBV5-6 and TRBJ2-3; the D gene could be TRBD1 or TRBD2, each one agreeing over 7 bases. CDR1 is given as SGHDT and CDR2 as YYEEEE, both from the germline V gene. Taken from cysteine to phenylalanine, the CDR3 has 15 residues. The read is trimmed to its CDR3 DNA, 45 bases read in frame from base 1.